Listed here are 10 T cell receptor beta chains from one sample, sequenced in a study of control samples from healthy donors and cancer patients. Only in-frame clones appear in the TCRdb table, and some are missing; sequencing was by immunoSEQ multiplex PCR. The repertoire holds roughly 130,000 clones, 90% seen once, with more than 2% in the top ten. Sequenced input: blood. These receptors came from a young man in good health.

The rearrangement uses TRBV21-1 and TRBJ1-4. TRBV21-1 is listed as a pseudogene. This CDR3 comprises 13 residues. CDR3 loop: CASRIPEGEKLFF. The CDR3 bases are TGTGCCAGCAGAATACCTGAGGGAGAAAAACTGTTTTTT.

The chain is built from TRBV5-1 and TRBJ2-2; no definite D call. The CDR3 is made up of 12 amino acids. From germline, CDR1 is SGHRS and CDR2 YFSETQ. V lost 6 bases and J lost 6, with 9 bases in between. This chain's CDR3 is CASTAGAGELFF. As DNA, the CDR3 is TGCGCCAGCACTGCAGGAGCCGGGGAGCTGTTTTTT.

This clone was seen just once. The V call is TRBV2, the J call TRBJ2-3, with D perhaps TRBD1 (5 bases). CDR1 is SNHLY and CDR2 is FYNNEI in the germline V gene. Trimming took off 6 bases at V and 2 bases at J, with 9 bases between the two ends. This CDR3 is 13 amino acids long. The CDR3 region is CASRGPDTDTQYF. The CDR3 DNA sequence: TGTGCCAGCAGGGGGCCTGACACAGATACGCAGTATTTT.

This clone was observed once. The rearrangement links TRBV11-2 to TRBJ1-4, with TRBD1 identical over 7 bases. Looked up from germline, CDR1 is SGHAT and CDR2 is FQNNGV. V dropped 4 bases and J dropped 6; count of bases not matched to a gene: 5. There are 14 residues in the CDR3. The CDR3 protein is CASSSRQGDEKLFF. The CDR3 DNA sequence: TGTGCCAGCAGCTCCCGACAGGGTGATGAAAAACTGTTTTTT.

CDR3 in amino acids: CATSERGTDYGYTF. The CDR3 bases are TGTGCCACCAGTGAACGTGGGACGGATTATGGCTACACCTTC. The V call is TRBV24-1, the J call TRBJ1-2; TRBD1 is a possible D gene (5 bases). Trimming stripped 4 bases from V and 5 bases from J, with 13 bases between. The V gene's germline CDR1 is KGHDR and CDR2 SFDVKD. There are 14 residues in the CDR3.

The genes are TRBV5-1 and TRBJ1-2, with D tentatively TRBD1 (5 bases). The V gene's germline CDR1 is SGHRS and CDR2 YFSETQ. The ends were cut back, 3 bases at V and 0 bases at J, with 15 bases in the middle. The CDR3 has 16 amino acids. CDR3 amino acids: CASSYDGGPANYGYTF. The CDR3 DNA reads as TGCGCCAGCAGCTACGATGGGGGACCAGCTAACTATGGCTACACCTTC.

The genes are TRBV9 and TRBJ2-1; 9 positions match TRBD2. The CDR3 has 15 amino acids. Germline V lookup: CDR1 SGDLS, CDR2 YYNGEE. With V trimmed by 0 bases and J by 4 bases, 2 bases remained unmatched. Here the CDR3 DNA reads TGTGCCAGCAGCGTAGGTAGCGGGAGTTACAATGAGCAGTTCTTC. Its translation is CASSVGSGSYNEQFF.

This clone showed up just a few times. The V call is TRBV6-5, the J call TRBJ1-3, with TRBD1 as a possible D gene (5 bases). Per germline, CDR1 MNHEY and CDR2 SVGAGI. The V end was cut by 7 bases, the J end by 2 bases, with 15 bases between. This CDR3 region has 15 residues. The CDR3 nucleotides read TGTGCCAGCATTAGGGGACTTAATACTGGAAACACCATATATTTT. Amino acids: CASIRGLNTGNTIYF.

This chain connects TRBV15 to TRBJ1-2; a weak D match, TRBD1 (5 bases). The CDR3 consists of 14 residues. CDR1 and CDR2 (germline): LNHNV, YYDKDF (reference sequence). The V end was cut by 0 bases, the J end by 6 bases, with 11 bases between. CDR3 protein: CATSRDQGSHGYTF. The CDR3 coding sequence is TGTGCCACCAGCAGAGATCAGGGCTCCCATGGCTACACCTTC.

The J gene is TRBJ2-6, the V gene TRBV2; D gene uncertain. The length of the CDR3 is 14 residues. V lost 7 bases and J lost 1, with 8 bases in between. CDR1 is SNHLY and CDR2 is FYNNEI in the germline V gene. The CDR3 DNA is TGTGCCAGCAATGGGGTGTCTGGGGCCAACGTCCTGACTTTC. The encoded protein is CASNGVSGANVLTF.